The 4 T cell receptor beta chains presented below share a single source sample, sequenced in a study of T cells after somatic rescue of genetic block. Sequenced by immunoSEQ multiplex PCR; TCRdb stores in-frame clones only, minus some. Of some 9,200 clones listed, around 70% are singletons. The specimen sequenced was peripheral blood mononuclear cells (PBMCs). The receptors come from a boy younger than 18.

CDR3 in DNA: TGCACCAGCGGGCCCTCGGGGGGGGGCACAACTAATGAAAAACTGTTTTTT. It is translated as CTSGPSGGGTTNEKLFF. The V call is TRBV1, the J call TRBJ1-4. TRBV1 is a known pseudogene. The CDR3 sequence is 17 residues long.

The V call is TRBV18, the J call TRBJ2-5, with 7 bases fitting TRBD1. The trim removed 8 bases at V and 5 bases at J, leaving 8 bases unmatched. CDR3 length equals 13 residues. Germline V gene lookup returns CDR1 KGHSH and CDR2 LQKENI. CDR3 region: CASTRGRGETQYF. DNA of the CDR3: TGTGCCAGCACGAGGGGGCGTGGGGAGACCCAGTACTTC.

By proportion, this clone is hyperexpanded. This chain uses TRBV5-1 with TRBJ2-2; D may match TRBD1 or TRBD2 (5 bases each). Germline CDR1 is SGHRS and CDR2 is YFSETQ. V was shortened by 4 bases and J by 1 base, with 14 bases between the two germline ends. CDR3 length equals 16 residues. In nucleotides, the CDR3 is TGCGCCAGCAGCCTTGCCGGGACGGGGAACACCGGGGAGCTGTTTTTT. Translating it yields CASSLAGTGNTGELFF.

V usage is TRBV6-1 and J usage is TRBJ1-2; D is ambiguous. V lost 6 bases to trimming and J lost 0 bases, with 11 bases between them. The length of the CDR3 is 14 residues. Germline V gene sequence: CDR1 MNHNS, CDR2 SASEGT. The DNA for the CDR3 is TGTGCCAGCAGACTAAGCGGTACTAACTATGGCTACACCTTC. Its protein product is CASRLSGTNYGYTF.